A selection of T cell receptor beta chains follows, all from one sample in a study of molecular identifiers for immune sequencing clone quantification. TCRdb recomputed calls from the PCR reads with MiXCR, one row per CDR3 protein. The table shows hundreds of thousands of distinct CDR3 sequences, with 24% occurring only once. The sequencing sample was made of naive CD8+ T cells from blood, with Jurkat cell RNA spiked in. These receptors were obtained from a human donor in good health. Some libraries in this study had Jurkat cell RNA spiked in. Each CDR3 is given with its conserved first and last residue. The order of the fields is J gene, D gene, clone size, V gene, CDR3 protein, CDR3 DNA. A D gene is named only where the DNA matches it firmly. Some rows have no size entry. The others give once, few or many, or a class for an expanded clone.

j_call: TRBJ1-1
d_call: TRBD1
clone_size: -
v_call: TRBV12-3/TRBV12-4
cdr3_aa: CASTAGGTEAFF
cdr3_nt: TGTGCCAGCACGGCAGGGGGCACTGAAGCTTTCTTT

j_call: TRBJ1-1
d_call: -
clone_size: many
v_call: TRBV30
cdr3_aa: CAWRWGSDTEAFF
cdr3_nt: TGTGCCTGGAGATGGGGATCGGACACTGAAGCTTTCTTT

j_call: TRBJ2-2
d_call: -
clone_size: -
v_call: TRBV12-3/TRBV12-4
cdr3_aa: CVSMGTGELFF
cdr3_nt: TGTGTCAGCATGGGGACCGGGGAGCTGTTTTTT

j_call: TRBJ2-3
d_call: TRBD2
clone_size: many
v_call: TRBV7-8
cdr3_aa: CASSLIAGGTASTDTQYF
cdr3_nt: TGTGCCAGCAGCTTAATAGCGGGGGGTACGGCTAGCACAGATACGCAGTATTTT

j_call: TRBJ1-1
d_call: -
clone_size: few
v_call: TRBV11-2
cdr3_aa: CASSWGGRQTEAFF
cdr3_nt: TGTGCCAGCAGCTGGGGGGGGAGGCAAACTGAAGCTTTCTTT

j_call: TRBJ2-1
d_call: -
clone_size: few
v_call: TRBV7-8
cdr3_aa: CASSTEEEQFF
cdr3_nt: TGTGCCAGCAGCACTGAGGAAGAGCAGTTCTTC

j_call: TRBJ2-3
d_call: TRBD1
clone_size: many
v_call: TRBV28
cdr3_aa: CASRPDSGGTQYF
cdr3_nt: TGTGCCAGCAGGCCCGACTCAGGGGGCACGCAGTATTTT

j_call: TRBJ2-5
d_call: -
clone_size: -
v_call: TRBV20-1
cdr3_aa: CSARRSDCQETQYF
cdr3_nt: TGCAGTGCTAGGCGGTCAGACTGCCAGGAGACCCAGTACTTC

j_call: TRBJ2-7
d_call: -
clone_size: once
v_call: TRBV12-3/TRBV12-4
cdr3_aa: CASSLAGVELYF
cdr3_nt: TGTGCCAGCAGTTTGGCAGGGGTCGAGCTGTACTTC

j_call: TRBJ2-5
d_call: TRBD2
clone_size: -
v_call: TRBV19
cdr3_aa: CASSSGTSGGGETQYF
cdr3_nt: TGTGCCAGTAGTAGTGGGACTAGCGGGGGAGGAGAGACCCAGTACTTC

j_call: TRBJ2-3
d_call: TRBD2
clone_size: -
v_call: TRBV24-1
cdr3_aa: CAASDRLAGGTDTQYF
cdr3_nt: TGTGCCGCCAGTGATCGACTAGCGGGAGGGACAGATACGCAGTATTTT

j_call: TRBJ1-1
d_call: TRBD1
clone_size: -
v_call: TRBV29-1
cdr3_aa: CSAGQGAFSTEAFF
cdr3_nt: TGCAGCGCTGGACAGGGGGCGTTTAGCACTGAAGCTTTCTTT

j_call: TRBJ1-1
d_call: -
clone_size: many
v_call: TRBV2
cdr3_aa: CASSRDGPNTEAFF
cdr3_nt: TGTGCCAGCAGTCGGGACGGACCGAACACTGAAGCTTTCTTT

j_call: TRBJ2-5
d_call: TRBD2
clone_size: few
v_call: TRBV2
cdr3_aa: CASSLQNGLAAETQYF
cdr3_nt: TGTGCCAGCAGCCTTCAGAATGGACTAGCGGCTGAGACCCAGTACTTC

j_call: TRBJ2-3
d_call: TRBD2
clone_size: many
v_call: TRBV20-1
cdr3_aa: CSAREIAGLSPDTQYF
cdr3_nt: TGCAGTGCTAGAGAGATAGCGGGATTGTCTCCAGATACGCAGTATTTT

j_call: TRBJ2-3
d_call: -
clone_size: many
v_call: TRBV5-4
cdr3_aa: CASSSRSESTDTQYF
cdr3_nt: TGTGCCAGCAGCTCCCGTTCGGAAAGCACAGATACGCAGTATTTT

j_call: TRBJ2-3
d_call: TRBD2
clone_size: many
v_call: TRBV7-9
cdr3_aa: CASSLASGGAPADTQYF
cdr3_nt: TGTGCCAGCAGCTTAGCTAGCGGGGGGGCCCCCGCAGATACGCAGTATTTT

j_call: TRBJ2-3
d_call: -
clone_size: few
v_call: TRBV7-9
cdr3_aa: CASSRRTDTQYF
cdr3_nt: TGTGCCAGCAGTAGGAGGACAGATACGCAGTATTTT

j_call: TRBJ1-6
d_call: -
clone_size: many
v_call: TRBV4-3
cdr3_aa: CASSQGSPGSSYNSPLHF
cdr3_nt: TGCGCCAGCAGCCAAGGCTCCCCAGGGAGCTCCTATAATTCACCCCTCCACTTT

j_call: TRBJ1-5
d_call: -
clone_size: -
v_call: TRBV20-1
cdr3_aa: CSAKQENQPQHF
cdr3_nt: TGCAGTGCTAAACAGGAAAATCAGCCCCAGCATTTT

j_call: TRBJ2-7
d_call: -
clone_size: -
v_call: TRBV16
cdr3_aa: CASSPTPETESSYEQYF
cdr3_nt: TGTGCCAGCAGCCCCACGCCCGAGACCGAGAGCTCCTACGAGCAGTACTTC

j_call: TRBJ2-5
d_call: -
clone_size: -
v_call: TRBV7-9
cdr3_aa: CASSSIQGTGETQYF
cdr3_nt: TGTGCCAGCAGCTCAATACAGGGAACAGGGGAGACCCAGTACTTC

j_call: TRBJ2-3
d_call: -
clone_size: -
v_call: TRBV19
cdr3_aa: CASRPRLASTDTQYF
cdr3_nt: TGTGCCAGTAGACCCCGGCTAGCTTCCACAGATACGCAGTATTTT

j_call: TRBJ2-7
d_call: TRBD2
clone_size: -
v_call: TRBV27
cdr3_aa: CASTIWGGSSYEQYF
cdr3_nt: TGTGCCAGCACTATATGGGGCGGGAGCTCCTACGAGCAGTACTTC

j_call: TRBJ2-7
d_call: -
clone_size: -
v_call: TRBV7-8
cdr3_aa: CASSLDLIAYEQYF
cdr3_nt: TGTGCCAGCAGCTTAGACCTAATTGCCTACGAGCAGTACTTC

j_call: TRBJ2-7
d_call: -
clone_size: -
v_call: TRBV13
cdr3_aa: CASSLGLQTPEQYF
cdr3_nt: TGTGCCAGCAGCTTAGGCCTTCAGACTCCAGAGCAGTACTTC

j_call: TRBJ2-5
d_call: -
clone_size: many
v_call: TRBV4-1
cdr3_aa: CASSQGGRNDQYF
cdr3_nt: TGCGCCAGCAGCCAAGGTGGTAGGAATGACCAGTACTTC

j_call: TRBJ2-7
d_call: TRBD1
clone_size: -
v_call: TRBV3-1
cdr3_aa: CASSRQDRYEQYF
cdr3_nt: TGTGCCAGCAGCCGCCAGGACAGGTACGAGCAGTACTTC

j_call: TRBJ1-1
d_call: -
clone_size: -
v_call: TRBV9
cdr3_aa: CASSVDLGSQETFF
cdr3_nt: TGTGCCAGCAGCGTAGATCTCGGTTCCCAAGAAACATTCTTT

j_call: TRBJ2-2
d_call: TRBD1
clone_size: few
v_call: TRBV7-6
cdr3_aa: CASSLPGGTGVTGELFF
cdr3_nt: TGTGCCAGCAGCTTACCGGGCGGGACAGGGGTCACCGGGGAGCTGTTTTTT

j_call: TRBJ2-1
d_call: TRBD2
clone_size: -
v_call: TRBV11-2
cdr3_aa: CASRLSAGTNLNEQFF
cdr3_nt: TGTGCCAGCAGACTAAGCGCCGGGACTAATCTGAATGAGCAGTTCTTC

j_call: TRBJ2-1
d_call: TRBD2
clone_size: few
v_call: TRBV20-1
cdr3_aa: CSARDYLAEGRYNEQFF
cdr3_nt: TGCAGTGCTAGAGATTACCTAGCGGAGGGGCGGTACAATGAGCAGTTCTTC

j_call: TRBJ1-5
d_call: TRBD1
clone_size: many
v_call: TRBV7-6
cdr3_aa: CASSSGTGGNQPQHF
cdr3_nt: TGTGCCAGCAGTTCCGGGACAGGGGGCAATCAGCCCCAGCATTTT

j_call: TRBJ1-1
d_call: TRBD1
clone_size: many
v_call: TRBV9
cdr3_aa: CASSPDRENTEAFF
cdr3_nt: TGTGCCAGCAGCCCGGACAGGGAAAACACTGAAGCTTTCTTT

j_call: TRBJ2-3
d_call: -
clone_size: -
v_call: TRBV7-9
cdr3_aa: CASSYAGQGGTDTQYF
cdr3_nt: TGTGCCAGCAGCTACGCGGGGCAGGGAGGAACAGATACGCAGTATTTT

j_call: TRBJ2-7
d_call: -
clone_size: many
v_call: TRBV5-1
cdr3_aa: CASSYLTGYEQYF
cdr3_nt: TGCGCCAGCAGCTACCTGACGGGGTACGAGCAGTACTTC

j_call: TRBJ2-7
d_call: -
clone_size: few
v_call: TRBV9
cdr3_aa: CASSGEGSGYEQYF
cdr3_nt: TGTGCCAGCAGCGGAGAAGGGTCGGGCTACGAGCAGTACTTC

j_call: TRBJ2-3
d_call: -
clone_size: -
v_call: TRBV6-5
cdr3_aa: CASSYMSGAGDTQYF
cdr3_nt: TGTGCCAGCAGTTACATGAGTGGGGCGGGTGATACGCAGTATTTT

j_call: TRBJ1-2
d_call: -
clone_size: many
v_call: TRBV4-1
cdr3_aa: CASSQDSVYSNYGYTF
cdr3_nt: TGCGCCAGCAGCCAAGATTCAGTTTACTCTAACTATGGCTACACCTTC

j_call: TRBJ2-7
d_call: -
clone_size: many
v_call: TRBV27
cdr3_aa: CASRVESSYEQYF
cdr3_nt: TGTGCCAGCAGAGTGGAGAGCTCCTACGAGCAGTACTTC

j_call: TRBJ2-5
d_call: TRBD1
clone_size: few
v_call: TRBV6-5
cdr3_aa: CASSYHLGQGETQYF
cdr3_nt: TGTGCCAGCAGTTACCACCTGGGACAGGGAGAGACCCAGTACTTC

j_call: TRBJ2-1
d_call: TRBD2
clone_size: -
v_call: TRBV24-1
cdr3_aa: CATSDLGTSYNEQFF
cdr3_nt: TGTGCCACCAGTGATTTGGGGACTAGCTACAATGAGCAGTTCTTC

j_call: TRBJ1-4
d_call: -
clone_size: many
v_call: TRBV5-1
cdr3_aa: CASSLETVTTANEKLFF
cdr3_nt: TGCGCCAGCAGCTTGGAGACAGTAACGACCGCTAATGAAAAACTGTTTTTT

j_call: TRBJ2-5
d_call: -
clone_size: few
v_call: TRBV7-8
cdr3_aa: CASRVAERLETQYF
cdr3_nt: TGTGCCAGCAGGGTTGCTGAGAGGTTAGAGACCCAGTACTTC

j_call: TRBJ1-4
d_call: -
clone_size: -
v_call: TRBV14
cdr3_aa: CASSQASSGVVGTEKLFF
cdr3_nt: TGTGCCAGCAGCCAAGCGTCGAGTGGGGTTGTCGGGACTGAAAAACTGTTTTTT

j_call: TRBJ2-7
d_call: -
clone_size: many
v_call: TRBV25-1
cdr3_aa: CASSEVYEQYF
cdr3_nt: TGTGCCAGCAGTGAAGTCTACGAGCAGTACTTC

j_call: TRBJ1-5
d_call: -
clone_size: -
v_call: TRBV2
cdr3_aa: CASSEWSGSQPQHF
cdr3_nt: TGTGCCAGCAGTGAATGGTCTGGGAGTCAGCCCCAGCATTTT

j_call: TRBJ2-1
d_call: TRBD1
clone_size: -
v_call: TRBV12-3/TRBV12-4
cdr3_aa: CASRQPPGTGMNEQFF
cdr3_nt: TGTGCCAGCAGGCAGCCCCCCGGGACAGGGATGAATGAGCAGTTCTTC

j_call: TRBJ2-1
d_call: -
clone_size: few
v_call: TRBV5-1
cdr3_aa: CASSLEGDHKYNEQFF
cdr3_nt: TGCGCCAGCAGCTTGGAAGGGGACCATAAGTACAATGAGCAGTTCTTC

j_call: TRBJ1-5
d_call: -
clone_size: -
v_call: TRBV2
cdr3_aa: CASSEGASGYQPQHF
cdr3_nt: TGTGCCAGCAGTGAAGGGGCGTCGGGTTATCAGCCCCAGCATTTT

j_call: TRBJ1-6
d_call: -
clone_size: many
v_call: TRBV9
cdr3_aa: CASSAKVGPLHF
cdr3_nt: TGTGCCAGCAGCGCAAAGGTGGGACCCCTCCACTTT

j_call: TRBJ2-5
d_call: TRBD1
clone_size: few
v_call: TRBV10-2
cdr3_aa: CASSEASRGQETQYF
cdr3_nt: TGCGCCAGCAGTGAGGCGAGCAGGGGGCAAGAGACCCAGTACTTC